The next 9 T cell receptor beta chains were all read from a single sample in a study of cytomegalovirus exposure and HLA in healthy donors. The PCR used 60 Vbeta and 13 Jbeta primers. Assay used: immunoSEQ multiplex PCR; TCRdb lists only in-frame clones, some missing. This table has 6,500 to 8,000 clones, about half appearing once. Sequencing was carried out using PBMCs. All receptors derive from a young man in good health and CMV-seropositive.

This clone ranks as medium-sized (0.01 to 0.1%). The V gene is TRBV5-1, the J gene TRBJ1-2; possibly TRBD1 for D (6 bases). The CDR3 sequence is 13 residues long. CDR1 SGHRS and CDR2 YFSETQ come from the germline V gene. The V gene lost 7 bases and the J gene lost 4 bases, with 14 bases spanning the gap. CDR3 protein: CASEAGDGYGYTF. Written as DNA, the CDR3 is TGCGCCAGCGAGGCAGGGGATGGCTATGGCTACACCTTC.

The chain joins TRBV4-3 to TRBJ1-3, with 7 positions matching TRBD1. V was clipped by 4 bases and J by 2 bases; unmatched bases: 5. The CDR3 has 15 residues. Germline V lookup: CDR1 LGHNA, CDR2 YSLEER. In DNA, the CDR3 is TGCGCCAGCAGCCTCCTCAGGGGGGCTGGAAACACCATATATTTT. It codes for CASSLLRGAGNTIYF.

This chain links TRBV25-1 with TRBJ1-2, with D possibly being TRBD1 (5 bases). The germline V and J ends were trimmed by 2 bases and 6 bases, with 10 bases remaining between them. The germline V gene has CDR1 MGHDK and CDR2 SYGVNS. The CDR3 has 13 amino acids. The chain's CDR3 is CASSEKGFDGYTF. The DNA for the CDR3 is TGTGCCAGCAGTGAAAAGGGGTTCGATGGCTACACCTTC.

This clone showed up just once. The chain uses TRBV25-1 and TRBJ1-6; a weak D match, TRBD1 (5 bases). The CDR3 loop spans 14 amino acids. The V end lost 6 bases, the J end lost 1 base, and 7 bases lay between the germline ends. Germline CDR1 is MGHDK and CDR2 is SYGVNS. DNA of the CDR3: TGTGCCAGCAGAACAGGATCCTATAATTCACCCCTCCACTTT. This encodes CASRTGSYNSPLHF.

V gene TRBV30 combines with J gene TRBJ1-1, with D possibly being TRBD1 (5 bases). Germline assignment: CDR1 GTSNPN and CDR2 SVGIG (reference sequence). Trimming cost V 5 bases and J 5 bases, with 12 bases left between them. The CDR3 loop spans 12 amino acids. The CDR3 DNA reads TGTGCCTGGGCTTTCGGGGGTACTGAAGCTTTCTTT. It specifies CAWAFGGTEAFF.

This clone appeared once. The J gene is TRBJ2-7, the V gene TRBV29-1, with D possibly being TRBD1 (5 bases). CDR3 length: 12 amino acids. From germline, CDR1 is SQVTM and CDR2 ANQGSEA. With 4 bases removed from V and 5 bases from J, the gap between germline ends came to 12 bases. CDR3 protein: CSVVGRVDEQYF. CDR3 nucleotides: TGCAGCGTTGTAGGCAGGGTTGACGAGCAGTACTTC.

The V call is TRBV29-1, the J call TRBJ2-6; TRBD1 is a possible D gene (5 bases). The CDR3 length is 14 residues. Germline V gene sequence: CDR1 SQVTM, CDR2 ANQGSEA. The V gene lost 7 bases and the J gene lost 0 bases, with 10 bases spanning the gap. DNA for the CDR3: TGCAGCGCCCCGACAGTCTCTGGGGCCAACGTCCTGACTTTC. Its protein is CSAPTVSGANVLTF. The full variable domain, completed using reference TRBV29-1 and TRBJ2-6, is SAVISQKPSRDICQRGTSLTIQCQVDSQVTMMFWYRQQPGQSLTLIATANQGSEATYESGFVIDKFPISRPNLTFSTLTVSNMSPEDSSIYLCSAPTVSGANVLTFGAGSRLTVL.

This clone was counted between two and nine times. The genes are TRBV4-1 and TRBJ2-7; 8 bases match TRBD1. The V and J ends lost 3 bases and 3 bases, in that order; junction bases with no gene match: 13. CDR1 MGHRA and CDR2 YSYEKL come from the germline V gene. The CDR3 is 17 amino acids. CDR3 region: CASSQQGQGGRIYEQYF. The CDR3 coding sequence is TGCGCCAGCAGCCAGCAAGGACAGGGTGGAAGAATCTACGAGCAGTACTTC.

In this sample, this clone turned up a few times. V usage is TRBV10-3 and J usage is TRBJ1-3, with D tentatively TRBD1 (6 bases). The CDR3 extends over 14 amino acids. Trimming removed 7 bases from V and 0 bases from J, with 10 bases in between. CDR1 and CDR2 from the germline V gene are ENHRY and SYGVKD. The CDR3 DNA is TGTGCCATCACGGACAGCCACTCTGGAAACACCATATATTTT. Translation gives CAITDSHSGNTIYF.